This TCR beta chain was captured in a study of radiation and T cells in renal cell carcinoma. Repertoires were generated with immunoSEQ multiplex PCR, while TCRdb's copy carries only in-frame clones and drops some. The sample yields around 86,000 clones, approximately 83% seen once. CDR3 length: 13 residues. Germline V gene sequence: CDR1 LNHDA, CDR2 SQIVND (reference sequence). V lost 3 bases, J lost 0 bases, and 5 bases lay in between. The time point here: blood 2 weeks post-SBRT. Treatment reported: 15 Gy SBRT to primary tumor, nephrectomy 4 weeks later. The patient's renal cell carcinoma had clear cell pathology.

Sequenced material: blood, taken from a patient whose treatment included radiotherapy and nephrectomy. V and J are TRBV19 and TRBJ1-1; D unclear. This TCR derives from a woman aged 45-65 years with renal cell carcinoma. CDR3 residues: CASSISLNTEAFF. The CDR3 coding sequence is TGTGCCAGTAGTATTAGCTTGAACACTGAAGCTTTCTTT.